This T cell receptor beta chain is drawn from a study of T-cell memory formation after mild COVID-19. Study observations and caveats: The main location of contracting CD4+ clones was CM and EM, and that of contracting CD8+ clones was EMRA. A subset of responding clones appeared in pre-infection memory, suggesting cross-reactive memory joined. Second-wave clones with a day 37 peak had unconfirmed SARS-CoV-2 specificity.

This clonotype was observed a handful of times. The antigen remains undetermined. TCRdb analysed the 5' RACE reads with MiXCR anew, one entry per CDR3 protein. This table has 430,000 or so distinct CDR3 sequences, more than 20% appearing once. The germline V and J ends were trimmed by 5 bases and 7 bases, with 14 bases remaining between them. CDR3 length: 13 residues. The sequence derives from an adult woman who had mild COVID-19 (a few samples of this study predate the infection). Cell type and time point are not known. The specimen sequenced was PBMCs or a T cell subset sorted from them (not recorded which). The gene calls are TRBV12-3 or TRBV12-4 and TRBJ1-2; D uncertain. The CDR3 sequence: CASSPQLGTGYTF. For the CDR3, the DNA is TGTGCCAGCAGTCCTCAGTTGGGAACTGGCTACACCTTC.